This TCR beta chain was sequenced during a study of graft-versus-host responses after intestinal transplantation. This CDR3 has 13 residues. This clone was detected once. Data came from immunoSEQ multiplex PCR; TCRdb stores just in-frame clones and leaves some out. The sample consists of 12,000 or so clones, 80% of them appearing once. This clonotype was obtained from a human patient who received an intestinal transplant, so some T cells may come from the graft donor. The sample was PBMCs, taken roughly 74 weeks after intestinal transplant. The chain joins TRBV7-5 to TRBJ1-1. TRBV7-5 is flagged as a pseudogene. The CDR3 loop reads CASRHGGNTEAFF. CDR3 DNA: TGTGCCAGCAGACATGGGGGGAACACTGAAGCTTTCTTT.